This TCR beta chain was captured by sequencing in a study of shared clonotypes between healthy human individuals. Overall study: For every donor, three CD4 naive, three CD4 memory, two CD8 naive and one CD8 memory plates were used.

The germline V gene has CDR1 PRHDT and CDR2 FYEKMQ (reference sequence). This CDR3 contains 16 residues. Trimming at V came to 5 bases and at J to 3 bases, leaving 4 bases not matched to a gene. The method was immunoSEQ multiplex PCR; TCRdb's version includes in-frame clones alone and lacks a portion of them. The sample has hundreds of thousands of clones, more than 85% seen once. CD45RO-negative, CCR7-selected cells formed the naive CD8 fraction, which excluded terminally differentiated effector memory CD45RA+ cells. Nashville, Tennessee was home to all donors, who were Caucasian adults. Study results and caveats: Sharing across four donors was highest in naive CD4 (roughly 5%) and lowest in memory CD8 (approximately 0.4%). Non-shared clonotypes displayed generation probabilities falling below those of clonotypes present in all four donors.

Comment on this clone: Its antigen is as yet unknown.

The V and J genes are TRBV13 and TRBJ2-1, with 13 bases aligning to TRBD2. The TCR sequence derives from a man aged 30 to 45 in good health. The sequenced material came from naive CD8+ T cells sorted from blood. The CDR3 coding sequence is TGTGCCAGCAGCATACTAGCGGGAGGGCGCTACAATGAGCAGTTCTTC. Translated, it gives CASSILAGGRYNEQFF.